This T cell receptor (beta chain) stems from a study of T cells in Graves' hyperthyroidism and ophthalmopathy. Drawn at first hyperthyroidism diagnosis, the blood sample preceded any ophthalmopathy symptoms. This clonotype was detected a few times. Using RNA transcripts as the source, TCR beta CDR3 regions were amplified. Initially, a first-round RT-PCR of the TCR CDR3 employed the HTBI primer set. Using its own MiXCR run on the multiplex PCR reads, TCRdb lists one record per CDR3 protein. There are approximately 400,000 distinct CDR3 sequences in the sample; 13% occur only once, and about a fifth lies in the top ten. The germline gives CDR1 SGHVS, CDR2 FQNEAQ. V was shortened by 5 bases and J by 3 bases, with 19 bases between the two germline ends. This CDR3 has 17 amino acids.

The source material was blood. V and J are TRBV7-8 and TRBJ1-4; D gene unclear. The receptor was derived from a man under 40 with Graves' hyperthyroidism that later progressed to Graves' ophthalmopathy. The CDR3 region has the DNA TGTGCCAGCAGCCCCTCGGGCGCAGGCCGACCTAATGAAAAACTGTTTTTT. Translated: CASSPSGAGRPNEKLFF.